This TCR beta chain emerged from a study of graft-versus-host responses after intestinal transplantation. Across the study: Every recipient underwent anti-thymocyte globulin induction, then tacrolimus and steroids for two to four years. Study findings and constraints: Allograft clonal ratios (graft-versus-host to host-versus-graft) were high in patients who had graft-donor T cell macrochimerism.

Here immunoSEQ multiplex PCR was the method, and the copy in TCRdb shows in-frame clones only, minus some. The sample consists of approximately 82,000 clones, approximately 92% of them appearing once. About this clone: The antigen is unknown.

The CDR3 sequence is 14 residues long. Germline trimming cut 3 bases from V and 7 bases from J; bases unmatched to any gene: 8. CDR1 is SGHAT and CDR2 is FQDESV in the germline V gene (reference sequence). The genes are TRBV11-1 and TRBJ2-5, with 7 bases that match TRBD2. This receptor was taken from a human donor who was the organ donor for an intestinal transplant. The sequences come from unstimulated CD8+ T cells sorted from spleen or lymph node cells, collected before transplant. CDR3 DNA sequence: TGTGCCAGCAGCTTCAGCGGGGTAGGGTGGACCCAGTACTTC. Protein product: CASSFSGVGWTQYF.